The 32 T cell receptor beta chains below were found in one sample sequenced in a study of cytomegalovirus exposure and HLA in healthy donors. The PCR ran on 60 Vbeta and 13 Jbeta primers. Sequencing used immunoSEQ multiplex PCR; TCRdb keeps in-frame clones, though not all of them. The top ten clones hold around 2.4% of a sample with about 140,000 clones, 80% of them seen once. The sequenced material came from PBMCs. The receptor source for this set is a man aged 45-65 years in good health and CMV-seronegative.

The chain uses TRBV28 and TRBJ1-5; 9 nucleotides align to TRBD1. The CDR3 contains 16 residues. Germline values: CDR1 MDHEN, CDR2 SYDVKM. V dropped 1 base and J dropped 4; count of bases not matched to a gene: 5. The CDR3 is CASSLSGTGLNQPQHF. CDR3 DNA: TGTGCCAGCAGTTTATCCGGGACAGGGCTGAATCAGCCCCAGCATTTT.

In the case of this clone: One junction end disagrees with the germline gene, perhaps due to a read error. This chain links TRBV6-6 with TRBJ2-7, with 12 bases that match TRBD2. CDR1 and CDR2 from the germline V gene are MNHNY and SVGAGI (reference sequence). The CDR3 is 15 residues long. This CDR3 reads CACKLAGGLSDEQYF. The DNA for the CDR3 is TGTGCCTGCAAACTAGCGGGAGGTCTCTCCGACGAGCAGTACTTC.

This chain connects TRBV6-5 to TRBJ1-1, with 8 bases lining up with TRBD1. The germline V gene has CDR1 MNHEY and CDR2 SVGAGI. The J segment lost 6 bases and the V segment lost 6 bases, leaving 6 bases of the junction unmatched. The CDR3 is 13 residues long. CDR3 nucleotide sequence: TGTGCCAGCAGGCAGGACAGGGAGGCTGAAGCTTTCTTT. This translates into CASRQDREAEAFF.

The chain recombines TRBV27 with TRBJ1-2; tentative D call: TRBD1 (6 bases). Trimming shortened V by 4 bases and J by 2 bases, and 17 bases separated the two germline ends. Germline CDR1 reads MNHEY; CDR2 reads SMNVEV (reference sequence). The CDR3 has 16 residues. This CDR3 reads CASSSFTGIRNYGYTF. The CDR3 DNA follows: TGTGCCAGCAGTTCATTTACAGGGATCCGGAACTATGGCTACACCTTC.

The chain carries TRBV11-3 and TRBJ1-6; the match to TRBD1 covers 9 bases. CDR1 and CDR2 (germline): SGHNT, YENEEA. After removal of 3 bases from V and 7 bases from J, the junction contained 7 bases not matched to a gene. The length of the CDR3 is 16 residues. The CDR3 loop is CASSLDIGTGNSPLHF. As DNA, the CDR3 is TGTGCCAGCAGCTTGGATATCGGGACAGGGAATTCACCCCTCCACTTT.

The chain combines TRBV7-3 with TRBJ2-2; 7 bases line up with TRBD1. V lost 7 bases, J lost 4 bases, and 6 bases stayed unmatched. The CDR3 length is 14 residues. Germline assignment: CDR1 SGHTA and CDR2 FQGTGA. The CDR3 DNA sequence: TGTGCCAGCAACCCGACAGGGTCCACCGGGGAGCTGTTTTTT. Residues: CASNPTGSTGELFF.

This rearrangement joins TRBV7-2 to TRBJ1-4; weak D call: TRBD1 (5 bases). The CDR3 is 16 residues long. Germline CDR1 is SGHTA and CDR2 is FQGNSA. Deletions cut 5 bases from V and 1 base from J, with 14 bases between. The DNA of the CDR3 is TGTGCCAGCAGCCCCGGACAAATAGAAACTAATGAAAAACTGTTTTTT. Protein: CASSPGQIETNEKLFF.

V and J are TRBV6-5 and TRBJ2-3, with 9 bases lining up with TRBD2. V shed 4 bases and J 2 bases; nucleotides not matched to a gene: 7. Per the germline V gene, CDR1 is MNHEY and CDR2 is SVGAGI. This CDR3 contains 16 residues. DNA for the CDR3: TGTGCCAGCAGTTCCGTAGCGGGAGAGGACACAGATACGCAGTATTTT. This translates into CASSSVAGEDTDTQYF.

This chain links TRBV7-2 with TRBJ2-5; 10 bases map to TRBD2. CDR3 length: 15 amino acids. V dropped 5 bases and J dropped 2; count of bases not matched to a gene: 5. Germline V CDR1 and CDR2: SGHTA, FQGNSA. This chain's CDR3 is CASSLGTSVQETQYF. The CDR3 DNA is TGTGCCAGCAGCCTCGGGACTAGCGTTCAAGAGACCCAGTACTTC.

The table lists this clone with a count of one. The V and J genes are TRBV5-1 and TRBJ2-5; D is possibly TRBD2 (5 bases). Trimming stripped 5 bases from V and 4 bases from J, with 15 bases between. CDR1 is SGHRS, CDR2 YFSETQ, per germline. This CDR3 comprises 14 residues. The chain's CDR3 is CASRAVPRGETQYF. For the CDR3, the DNA is TGCGCCAGCAGAGCGGTCCCGAGAGGAGAGACCCAGTACTTC.

The CDR3 nucleotides read TGTGCCAGCAGCTTAGCCCTGCGCAGGGGGAATATGGCCCTCCACTTT. This translates into CASSLALRRGNMALHF. V gene TRBV7-2 combines with J gene TRBJ1-6; 7 nucleotides align to TRBD1. Germline V CDR1 and CDR2: SGHTA, FQGNSA. There are 16 residues in the CDR3. Unmatched junction bases numbered 13, after V lost 0 bases and J lost 14 bases.

The chain couples TRBV27 to TRBJ1-1, with D possibly being TRBD1 (6 bases). The germline V gene encodes CDR1 MNHEY and CDR2 SMNVEV (reference sequence). The CDR3 totals 16 residues. V lost 6 bases to trimming and J lost 4 bases, with 21 bases between them. The CDR3 here is CASRPLTNQGPTEAFF. As DNA, the CDR3 is TGTGCCAGCAGACCCTTAACGAATCAGGGGCCCACTGAAGCTTTCTTT.

V is TRBV5-4 and J is TRBJ2-3, with TRBD2 matching 9 bases. The CDR3 is 17 amino acids. V lost 5 bases and J lost 2; bases outside the gene matches: 12. Germline V gene data show CDR1 as SGHNT and CDR2 as YYREEE (reference sequence). CDR3 in DNA: TGTGCCAGCAGGAAATCAGCCGGGACTAGCACCACAGATACGCAGTATTTT. This translates into CASRKSAGTSTTDTQYF.

J is TRBJ2-7 and V is TRBV5-6; the match to TRBD1 covers 11 bases. The CDR3 spans 15 residues. With V trimmed by 1 base and J by 2 bases, 2 bases remained unmatched. In germline, CDR1 is SGHDT, CDR2 YYEEEE. CDR3 sequence (DNA): TGTGCCAGCAGCTTGATGGGACAGGGGGCCTACGAGCAGTACTTC. Its protein is CASSLMGQGAYEQYF.

The chain links TRBV18 to TRBJ1-2, with D unresolved. V lost 5 bases to trimming and J lost 7 bases, with 11 bases between them. CDR1 is KGHSH and CDR2 is LQKENI in the germline V gene. This CDR3 region has 12 residues. CDR3 coding DNA: TGTGCCAGCTCATCGAGTGAGGGTGGCTACACCTTC. It specifies CASSSSEGGYTF.

The rearrangement links TRBV6-1 to TRBJ2-2; 10 nucleotides line up with TRBD1. V was pared by 5 bases and J by 2 bases, with 2 bases of the junction left unmatched. The length of the CDR3 is 15 residues. Per germline, CDR1 MNHNS and CDR2 SASEGT. The CDR3 coding sequence is TGTGCCAGCAGTAAGACAGGGGGCAACACCGGGGAGCTGTTTTTT. This sequence encodes CASSKTGGNTGELFF.

For the CDR3, the DNA is TGCGCCAGCAGTACAGGGGAGGTAGGGGAGCTGTTTTTT. It is translated as CASSTGEVGELFF. This rearrangement joins TRBV4-1 to TRBJ2-2, with D possibly being TRBD1 (7 bases). The CDR3 spans 13 residues. V shed 6 bases and J shed 8 bases, with 13 bases lying between them. CDR1 and CDR2 from the germline V gene are MGHRA and YSYEKL.

This chain links TRBV19 with TRBJ1-1, with a weak D call TRBD1 (5 bases). The CDR3 spans 16 residues. V gave up 6 bases and J gave up 4 bases, with 21 bases separating them. The germline gives CDR1 LNHDA, CDR2 SQIVND (reference sequence). The CDR3 protein is CASRVYGARVVTEAFF. CDR3 coding DNA: TGTGCCAGTAGGGTATATGGGGCCAGGGTAGTCACTGAAGCTTTCTTT. Based on the CDR3 plus reference TRBV19 and TRBJ1-1, the full variable domain is DGGITQSPKYLFRKEGQNVTLSCEQNLNHDAMYWYRQDPGQGLRLIYYSQIVNDFQKGDIAEGYSVSREKKESFPLTVTSAQKNPTAFYLCASRVYGARVVTEAFFGQGTRLTVV.

V and J are TRBV7-8 and TRBJ1-4; the D is unclear. Trimming removed 2 bases from V and 0 bases from J, with 7 bases in between. The CDR3 contains 15 residues. Germline CDR1 reads SGHVS; CDR2 reads FQNEAQ. CDR3: CASSLQVATNEKLFF. The CDR3 coding sequence is TGTGCCAGCAGCTTACAGGTCGCAACTAATGAAAAACTGTTTTTT.

The chain couples TRBV19 to TRBJ2-7; tentatively, D is TRBD1 (5 bases). The CDR3 length is 15 residues. The germline gives CDR1 LNHDA, CDR2 SQIVND (reference sequence). The V end lost 2 bases, the J end lost 2 bases, and 13 bases lay between the germline ends. The CDR3 DNA follows: TGTGCCAGTAGTATACCCGACAGAGGCGCCTACGAGCAGTACTTC. Translation gives CASSIPDRGAYEQYF.

CDR3 sequence: CASSYGWGGTEAFF. Written as DNA, the CDR3 is TGTGCCAGCAGTTACGGCTGGGGGGGCACTGAAGCTTTCTTT. The gene calls are TRBV6-6 and TRBJ1-1; TRBD1 might be the D (5 bases). The germline V gene has CDR1 MNHNY and CDR2 SVGAGI (reference sequence). Trimming shortened V by 2 bases and J by 4 bases, and 11 bases separated the two germline ends. The length of the CDR3 is 14 residues.

The rearrangement links TRBV6-1 to TRBJ2-7; D gene ambiguous. The germline V and J ends were trimmed by 8 bases and 3 bases, with 11 bases remaining between them. Germline loops: CDR1 MNHNS, CDR2 SASEGT. This CDR3 is built from 12 residues. The CDR3 DNA is TGTGCCAGCGGCCGAATAAACTACGAGCAGTACTTC. Amino acids: CASGRINYEQYF.

The chain joins TRBV11-2 to TRBJ2-2, with 8 bases identical to TRBD2. This CDR3 spans 14 amino acids. The germline V gene has CDR1 SGHAT and CDR2 FQNNGV. With 9 bases clipped from V and 5 bases from J, the junction kept 8 bases outside the gene matches. CDR3 amino acids: CARAAGDGTGELFF. CDR3 DNA sequence: TGTGCCAGGGCAGCGGGAGATGGGACCGGGGAGCTGTTTTTT.

This clone has just a few counts. This chain joins TRBV9 and TRBJ1-2, with D perhaps matching TRBD1 (5 bases). CDR1 SGDLS and CDR2 YYNGEE come from the germline V gene. CDR3 size: 13 residues. Trimming removed 7 bases from V and 2 bases from J, with 12 bases in between. DNA for the CDR3: TGTGCCAGCCCCGGGGGAACGAACTATGGCTACACCTTC. Protein sequence: CASPGGTNYGYTF.

The count of this clone is one. The rearrangement joins TRBV4-1 to TRBJ1-2; no definite D call. The germline CDR1 and CDR2 sequences are MGHRA and YSYEKL. Between the trimmed V and J ends, which lost 0 bases and 5 bases, there was a span of 16 bases. CDR3 length equals 16 residues. CDR3 sequence: CASSQDGGDLSYGYTF. The CDR3 DNA follows: TGCGCCAGCAGCCAAGATGGCGGAGACCTCTCTTATGGCTACACCTTC.

The rearrangement uses TRBV5-1 and TRBJ2-2; 13 bases map to TRBD2. The CDR3 contains 15 residues. V trimming: 4 bases; J trimming: 9 bases; junction bases outside the gene matches: 6. CDR1 is SGHRS and CDR2 is YFSETQ in the germline V gene. The CDR3: CASSEGLAGIRELFF. CDR3 nucleotide sequence: TGCGCCAGCAGCGAGGGACTAGCGGGGATCAGGGAGCTGTTTTTT.

The V call is TRBV6-4, the J call TRBJ1-4, with TRBD1 identical over 7 bases. With 9 bases clipped from V and 10 bases from J, the junction kept 14 bases outside the gene matches. Germline V gene data show CDR1 as MRHNA and CDR2 as SNTAGT. The CDR3 is 14 amino acids. The CDR3 nucleotides are TGTGCCAGTACTTTACGGGCAGGGGGAGGAAAACTGTTTTTT. Translating gives CASTLRAGGGKLFF.

The rearrangement uses TRBV5-1 and TRBJ1-5, with D maybe TRBD1 (6 bases). V dropped 3 bases and J dropped 0 bases, with 7 bases sitting between them. The CDR3 extends over 14 amino acids. The germline V gene encodes CDR1 SGHRS and CDR2 YFSETQ. The chain's CDR3 is CASSSGDSNQPQHF. DNA for the CDR3: TGCGCCAGCAGCTCAGGGGATAGCAATCAGCCCCAGCATTTT.

In DNA form, the CDR3 reads TGTGCCAGCAGCTTATACAGGTTAACGAACACTGAAGCTTTCTTT. Residues: CASSLYRLTNTEAFF. This chain joins TRBV7-2 and TRBJ1-1, with D maybe TRBD1 (5 bases). V lost 2 bases to trimming and J lost 1 base, with 11 bases between them. The CDR3 has 15 amino acids. The germline gives CDR1 SGHTA, CDR2 FQGNSA.

J is TRBJ2-7 and V is TRBV6-6; D is perhaps TRBD2 (6 bases). Trimming took off 0 bases at V and 2 bases at J, with 14 bases between the two ends. There are 16 residues in the CDR3. Per germline, CDR1 MNHNY and CDR2 SVGAGI (reference sequence). As DNA, the CDR3 is TGTGCCAGCAGTTACTCGAAAGGGACTTATACCTACGAGCAGTACTTC. It translates to CASSYSKGTYTYEQYF.

This chain uses TRBV19 with TRBJ1-5, with TRBD1 matching 8 bases. Unmatched junction bases numbered 10, after V lost 4 bases and J lost 2 bases. Germline CDR1 and CDR2: LNHDA and SQIVND (reference sequence). This CDR3 spans 17 amino acids. DNA for the CDR3: TGTGCCAGTAGTACCCAATCGGACAGGGAAGGCAATCAGCCCCAGCATTTT. The encoded protein is CASSTQSDREGNQPQHF.

DNA for the CDR3: TGTGCCAGCAGCCCGGGTCCTGAGCAGTTCTTC. Residues: CASSPGPEQFF. The chain combines TRBV11-2 with TRBJ2-1; the D is unclear. This CDR3 is 11 amino acids long. V shed 5 bases and J shed 9 bases, with 8 bases lying between them. Germline V gives CDR1 SGHAT, CDR2 FQNNGV.